Below, 15 T cell receptor beta chains from the same sample are listed, as sequenced in a study of blood T cell repertoires in COVID-19. Profiling relied on immunoSEQ multiplex PCR, and the TCRdb table lists in-frame clones only, not all of them. The sample contains some 220,000 clones, around three quarters of which appear only once. The source material was peripheral blood. Source of these receptors: a woman in her seventies with acute or convalescent COVID-19.

This clone was found a few times. The gene calls are TRBV3-1 (or the pseudogene TRBV3-2) and TRBJ1-2, with TRBD1 matching over 7 bases. The V segment lost 2 bases and the J segment 4 bases; nucleotides outside the gene matches: 4. There are 14 residues in the CDR3. Germline CDR1 and CDR2: LGHDT and YNNKEL (reference sequence). In DNA form, the CDR3 reads TGTGCCAGCAGCCAATATACAGGGGCCTATGGCTACACCTTC. Translated, it gives CASSQYTGAYGYTF.

J is TRBJ2-1 and V is TRBV9, with TRBD1 matching 9 bases. Germline assignment: CDR1 SGDLS and CDR2 YYNGEE. The CDR3 is 15 residues long. The V and J ends lost 3 bases and 9 bases, in that order; junction bases with no gene match: 10. CDR3 sequence: CASSAGTGFRSEQFF. The CDR3 DNA is TGTGCCAGCAGCGCCGGGACAGGGTTTCGGAGTGAGCAGTTCTTC.

This sequence joins TRBV18 and TRBJ1-2, with 7 bases that match TRBD1. The CDR3 contains 14 residues. Germline V gene data show CDR1 as KGHSH and CDR2 as LQKENI. J gave up 2 bases and V 4 bases, and 4 bases lay outside the gene matches. As DNA, the CDR3 is TGTGCCAGCTCACGGGCAGGGGGAAACTATGGCTACACCTTC. Residues: CASSRAGGNYGYTF.

The chain recombines TRBV18 with TRBJ2-7, with D unclear. The CDR3 sequence is 14 residues long. Germline V gene sequence: CDR1 KGHSH, CDR2 LQKENI. V lost 2 bases and J lost 4, with 12 bases in between. CDR3 nucleotide sequence: TGTGCCAGCTCACCAGGTCTCGCGGTATACGAGCAGTACTTC. This gives the protein CASSPGLAVYEQYF. Together with reference TRBV18 and TRBJ2-7, the CDR3 gives the full variable domain: NAGVMQNPRHLVRRRGQEARLRCSPMKGHSHVYWYRQLPEEGLKFMVYLQKENIIDESGMPKERFSAEFPKEGPSILRIQQVVRGDSAAYFCASSPGLAVYEQYFGPGTRLTVT.

The chain uses TRBV5-1 and TRBJ2-2; TRBD2 matches at 8 bases. Germline loops: CDR1 SGHRS, CDR2 YFSETQ. The CDR3 extends over 15 amino acids. V was clipped by 7 bases and J by 4 bases; unmatched bases: 9. The CDR3 protein is CASALVGGATGELFF. In DNA, the CDR3 is TGCGCCAGCGCACTTGTCGGGGGGGCCACCGGGGAGCTGTTTTTT.

The CDR3 region is CASSTPSSGDTQYF. The DNA of the CDR3 is TGTGCCAGTAGTACGCCCTCTAGCGGAGATACGCAGTATTTT. This sequence joins TRBV19 and TRBJ2-3, with 7 bases aligning to TRBD2. The V gene end was trimmed by 4 bases and the J gene end by 5 bases; junction bases not matched to a gene: 6. This CDR3 region has 14 residues. Looked up from germline, CDR1 is LNHDA and CDR2 is SQIVND (reference sequence). Combining the CDR3 with reference TRBV19 and TRBJ2-3 gives the whole variable domain DGGITQSPKYLFRKEGQNVTLSCEQNLNHDAMYWYRQDPGQGLRLIYYSQIVNDFQKGDIAEGYSVSREKKESFPLTVTSAQKNPTAFYLCASSTPSSGDTQYFGPGTRLTVL.

The rearrangement links TRBV2 to TRBJ2-1; 9 positions match TRBD2. Germline CDR1 and CDR2: SNHLY and FYNNEI. V was pared by 3 bases and J by 3 bases, with 3 bases of the junction left unmatched. The CDR3 loop spans 15 amino acids. As DNA, the CDR3 is TGTGCCAGCAGTGACGGCGGGGGGGTCTACAATGAGCAGTTCTTC. Its protein is CASSDGGGVYNEQFF.

The CDR3 loop reads CASSLGGGGTEAFF. For the CDR3, the DNA is TGTGCCAGCAGCCTAGGGGGGGGCGGGACTGAAGCTTTCTTT. The chain links TRBV9 to TRBJ1-1; perhaps TRBD1 as D (6 bases). The germline V and J ends were trimmed by 4 bases and 5 bases, with 15 bases remaining between them. Germline loops: CDR1 SGDLS, CDR2 YYNGEE. The CDR3 extends over 14 amino acids.

In this sample, this clone turned up once. The chain combines TRBV5-3 with TRBJ2-5; TRBD2 matches 7 bases. TRBV5-3 is recorded as an ORF, its role being uncertain. Trimming at V came to 3 bases and at J to 5 bases, leaving 10 bases not matched to a gene. CDR3 length: 15 amino acids. The CDR3 here is CARSSRLARRETQYF. Written as DNA, the CDR3 is TGTGCCAGAAGCTCTAGACTAGCCCGTAGGGAGACCCAGTACTTC.

The rearrangement links TRBV7-6 to TRBJ2-5; 7 bases match TRBD2. CDR3 length: 17 residues. V trimming: 5 bases; J trimming: 4 bases; junction bases outside the gene matches: 16. Germline V CDR1 and CDR2: SGHVS, FNYEAQ. Here the CDR3 DNA reads TGTGCCAGCAGCCCAGGCTTCGGGGGGATCGGCGGAGAGACCCAGTACTTC. Its protein is CASSPGFGGIGGETQYF.

There are a few counts of this clone. The junction departs from the called germline gene at one end, perhaps through a read error. The rearrangement uses TRBV20-1 and TRBJ2-1; D is undetermined. The CDR3 contains 11 residues. Germline-derived CDR1 and CDR2 are DFQATT and SNEGSKA (reference sequence). The CDR3 sequence: CSAGDLNEQFF. Written as DNA, the CDR3 is TGCAGTGCTGGAGACCTGAATGAGCAGTTCTTC.

The chain employs TRBV7-3 and TRBJ2-3, with D possibly being TRBD1 (6 bases). The CDR3 loop spans 14 amino acids. Germline lookup yields CDR1 SGHTA and CDR2 FQGTGA. V lost 5 bases, J lost 2 bases, and 11 bases lay in between. The CDR3 loop reads CASSAGTITDTQYF. CDR3 bases: TGTGCCAGCAGCGCCGGGACAATCACAGATACGCAGTATTTT.

V gene TRBV24-1 combines with J gene TRBJ2-2, with 8 bases lining up with TRBD1. J was trimmed by 4 bases and V by 3 bases; bases with no gene match: 6. CDR1 is KGHDR and CDR2 is SFDVKD in the germline V gene. The length of the CDR3 is 16 residues. The CDR3 spells CATSDPRQGTTGELFF. The CDR3 bases are TGTGCCACCAGTGATCCTAGACAGGGGACCACCGGGGAGCTGTTTTTT.

The rearrangement uses TRBV15 and TRBJ2-2; D unclear. Between the trimmed V and J ends, which lost 4 bases and 3 bases, there was a span of 6 bases. The CDR3 totals 13 residues. CDR1 is LNHNV, CDR2 YYDKDF, per germline (reference sequence). For the CDR3, the DNA is TGTGCCACCAGCACCCGGGACACCGGGGAGCTGTTTTTT. It translates to CATSTRDTGELFF.

The rearrangement links TRBV7-3 to TRBJ2-3; TRBD2 matches 13 bases. Unmatched junction bases numbered 5, after V lost 2 bases and J lost 0 bases. Germline V gene sequence: CDR1 SGHTA, CDR2 FQGTGA. The CDR3 is 18 amino acids. CDR3 nucleotide sequence: TGTGCCAGCAGCTTATCCGGGACTAGCGGGGATAGCACAGATACGCAGTATTTT. Its protein is CASSLSGTSGDSTDTQYF.